Given below is one T cell receptor beta chain in context. TCR beta VDJ combinations and CDR3 sequences were profiled from genomic DNA. TCRdb re-analysed the reads in MiXCR, keeping a single row per CDR3 protein. Of 65,000 or so distinct CDR3 sequences in the sample, over 45% were seen once. The germline V gene has CDR1 LNHNV and CDR2 YYDKDF (reference sequence). V gave up 3 bases and J gave up 6 bases; unmatched junction bases: 8. This CDR3 is built from 14 residues. The data derive from a study of CD8+CD57+ T cells in acquired aplastic anemia. The V call is TRBV15, the J call TRBJ2-7; 7 nucleotides align to TRBD1. Sequenced: sorted CD4+, CD8+, or CD8+CD57+ T cells (not recorded which) from PBMCs. This clonotype originated in a human donor in good health, serving as a control. CDR3 sequence reads: CATSRTGWGSEQYF. The DNA of the CDR3 is TGTGCCACCAGCAGGACAGGGTGGGGGTCCGAGCAGTACTTC.